Listed here are 18 T cell receptor beta chains from one sample, sequenced in a study of cytomegalovirus exposure and HLA in healthy donors. The primer mix had 60 Vbeta and 13 Jbeta primers. The assay was immunoSEQ multiplex PCR, and TCRdb's table has in-frame clones only and misses some. The data hold about 98,000 clones, with roughly 85% observed a single time. The sequencing input was PBMCs. These receptor sequences come from a man aged 35 to 55 in good health and CMV-seronegative.

The V gene is TRBV4-1, the J gene TRBJ2-3; 7 bases are a match to TRBD2. V was pared by 3 bases and J by 5 bases, with 5 bases of the junction left unmatched. Per the germline V gene, CDR1 is MGHRA and CDR2 is YSYEKL. The CDR3 consists of 14 residues. In DNA form, the CDR3 reads TGCGCCAGCAGCCAGGGGACTATTCGAGATACGCAGTATTTT. It translates to CASSQGTIRDTQYF.

CDR3: CASSVASSYGYTF. The CDR3 DNA is TGTGCCAGCAGCGTAGCTTCGTCCTATGGCTACACCTTC. J is TRBJ1-2 and V is TRBV9; D is undetermined. Looked up from germline, CDR1 is SGDLS and CDR2 is YYNGEE. This CDR3 has 13 residues. V lost 0 bases and J 4 bases, leaving 7 bases between the germline ends.

The chain recombines TRBV5-1 with TRBJ2-1, with 10 bases aligning to TRBD2. CDR3 length: 17 residues. Germline lookup yields CDR1 SGHRS and CDR2 YFSETQ. V gave up 2 bases and J gave up 6 bases; unmatched junction bases: 11. The CDR3 here is CASSFQTSGGAINEQFF. The CDR3, as DNA: TGCGCCAGCAGCTTCCAAACCAGCGGGGGGGCCATCAATGAGCAGTTCTTC.

The chain has TRBV2 and TRBJ2-7, with TRBD2 matching over 7 bases. J gave up 7 bases and V 8 bases, and 8 bases lay outside the gene matches. CDR1 and CDR2 from the germline V gene are SNHLY and FYNNEI. The CDR3 length is 12 residues. CDR3 sequence (DNA): TGTGCCAGCCTGCGGGGGAGTTGGGAGCAGTACTTC. This codes for CASLRGSWEQYF.

The rearrangement uses TRBV7-9 and TRBJ1-1, with unresolved D. The length of the CDR3 is 10 residues. V was pared by 4 bases and J by 13 bases, with 10 bases between. Per the germline V gene, CDR1 is SEHNR and CDR2 is FQNEAQ (reference sequence). CDR3 residues: CASSSREIFF. The CDR3 region has the DNA TGTGCCAGCAGCTCCCGTGAGATTTTCTTT.

This clone was observed a few times. The chain employs TRBV14 and TRBJ1-3; the D is unclear. The V end was cut by 0 bases, the J end by 0 bases, with 9 bases between. Germline CDR1 reads SGHDN; CDR2 reads FVKESK. This CDR3 comprises 16 residues. This CDR3 reads CASSQEPVHSGNTIYF. In nucleotides, the CDR3 is TGTGCCAGCAGCCAAGAGCCAGTGCACTCTGGAAACACCATATATTTT.

The gene calls are TRBV9 and TRBJ2-7; 14 nucleotides align to TRBD2. The germline V gene encodes CDR1 SGDLS and CDR2 YYNGEE. V lost 4 bases to trimming and J lost 6 bases; unmatched junction nucleotides: 12. The length of the CDR3 is 17 residues. The CDR3: CASSPSLTSGGAGEQYF. The CDR3 nucleotides read TGTGCCAGCAGCCCCAGTTTGACTAGCGGGGGGGCTGGCGAGCAGTACTTC.

The chain combines TRBV7-2 with TRBJ2-7; 10 bases line up with TRBD1. CDR3 length: 16 amino acids. The V gene's germline CDR1 is SGHTA and CDR2 FQGNSA. With 3 bases clipped from V and 7 bases from J, the junction kept 12 bases outside the gene matches. As DNA, the CDR3 is TGTGCCAGCAGCTTTCGACAGGGGGCTGGGTATGGAGAGCAGTACTTC. Translated: CASSFRQGAGYGEQYF.

The genes are TRBV6-6 and TRBJ1-6, with TRBD1 matching 9 bases. In germline, CDR1 is MNHNY, CDR2 SVGAGI (reference sequence). The CDR3 has 15 residues. V lost 8 bases, J lost 8 bases, and 10 bases stayed unmatched. The CDR3 loop reads CASDYQGQGDSPLHF. The DNA for the CDR3 is TGTGCCAGCGACTACCAGGGACAGGGTGATTCACCCCTCCACTTT.

The chain uses TRBV5-1 and TRBJ1-3; D is undetermined. The CDR3 runs to 16 residues. Per the germline V gene, CDR1 is SGHRS and CDR2 is YFSETQ. Trimming left V 2 bases short and J 0 bases short, with 12 bases between. The CDR3 reads CASSFNRGLSGNTIYF. In nucleotides, the CDR3 is TGCGCCAGCAGCTTTAACCGAGGCCTCTCTGGAAACACCATATATTTT.

The chain recombines TRBV6-5 with TRBJ1-6; 8 positions agree with TRBD1. The CDR3 contains 16 residues. J was trimmed by 7 bases and V by 0 bases; bases with no gene match: 5. Germline-derived CDR1 and CDR2 are MNHEY and SVGAGI. CDR3 DNA sequence: TGTGCCAGCAGTTACTCGACAGGGGCAGCGAATTCACCCCTCCACTTT. Translating gives CASSYSTGAANSPLHF.

This clone has just a few counts. The chain combines TRBV2 with TRBJ2-6; 9 bases are shared with TRBD1. The J segment lost 0 bases and the V segment lost 8 bases, leaving 5 bases of the junction unmatched. CDR3 length: 16 amino acids. CDR1 and CDR2 from the germline V gene are SNHLY and FYNNEI. The CDR3, as DNA: TGTGCCAGCCACAGACAGGGGGACTCTGGGGCCAACGTCCTGACTTTC. It translates to CASHRQGDSGANVLTF.

This chain connects TRBV9 to TRBJ2-2; D unclear. The CDR3 runs 13 residues. Germline V CDR1 and CDR2: SGDLS, YYNGEE. Trimming removed 0 bases from V and 6 bases from J, with 6 bases in between. The CDR3 coding sequence is TGTGCCAGCAGCGTAGGAGGCCCCGGGGAGCTGTTTTTT. Amino acid sequence: CASSVGGPGELFF.

The V gene is TRBV19, the J gene TRBJ2-7, with D perhaps matching TRBD2 (5 bases). Germline CDR1 LNHDA, CDR2 SQIVND (reference sequence). The CDR3 loop spans 15 amino acids. Trimming cost V 2 bases and J 0 bases, with 11 bases left between them. CDR3 amino acids: CASSITAGNSYEQYF. The DNA of the CDR3 is TGTGCCAGTAGTATAACCGCCGGGAACTCCTACGAGCAGTACTTC.

This clone was detected only once. CDR3 loop: CVGDSTNEKLFF. The CDR3 DNA sequence: TGTGTCGGGGACTCAACTAATGAAAAACTGTTTTTT. The J gene is TRBJ1-4, the V gene TRBV21-1. TRBV21-1 corresponds to a pseudogene. There are 12 residues in the CDR3.

V gene TRBV27 combines with J gene TRBJ1-3; possibly TRBD1 for D (5 bases). The germline gives CDR1 MNHEY, CDR2 SMNVEV (reference sequence). Between the trimmed V and J ends, which lost 4 bases and 2 bases, there was a span of 15 bases. The CDR3 covers 16 residues. DNA for the CDR3: TGTGCCAGCAGTTCCTCAGGGATCTTGGCTGGAAACACCATATATTTT. This codes for CASSSSGILAGNTIYF.

The chain combines TRBV19 with TRBJ1-5, with a possible D match to TRBD1 (5 bases). The germline V and J ends were trimmed by 1 base and 4 bases, with 14 bases remaining between them. In germline, CDR1 is LNHDA, CDR2 SQIVND (reference sequence). CDR3 length: 16 amino acids. CDR3: CASSIGADRRNQPQHF. CDR3 DNA sequence: TGTGCCAGTAGTATAGGGGCCGACAGAAGGAATCAGCCCCAGCATTTT.

The rearrangement uses TRBV11-2 and TRBJ2-2; the match to TRBD2 covers 9 bases. The CDR3 extends over 15 amino acids. The junction had 3 bases not matched to a gene; V was cut back by 3 bases and J by 4 bases. Germline V CDR1 and CDR2: SGHAT, FQNNGV. The CDR3 loop is CASSLRLAATGELFF. The CDR3 nucleotides are TGTGCCAGCAGCTTGAGACTAGCGGCCACCGGGGAGCTGTTTTTT.